These 2 T cell receptor beta chains share one sample of origin, sequenced in a study of blood T cell repertoires in COVID-19. The protocol was immunoSEQ multiplex PCR, while the TCRdb copy is restricted to in-frame clones and leaves out a portion. The sample lists 140,000 or so clones, approximately 88% seen once, with roughly 4.4% in the top ten. The sequenced sample consisted of peripheral blood. All receptors derive from a human donor in a cohort sampled during active COVID-19.

The gene calls are TRBV4-1 and TRBJ2-3; D is perhaps TRBD1 (6 bases). CDR1 is MGHRA, CDR2 YSYEKL, per germline. The CDR3 extends over 15 amino acids. Trimming stripped 2 bases from V and 0 bases from J, with 9 bases between. The CDR3 DNA follows: TGCGCCAGCAGCCAACACGGACAGAGCACAGATACGCAGTATTTT. Translation: CASSQHGQSTDTQYF.

The chain couples TRBV5-1 to TRBJ2-1; 12 nucleotides align to TRBD2. With 5 bases clipped from V and 7 bases from J, the junction kept 7 bases outside the gene matches. The length of the CDR3 is 15 residues. Germline assignment: CDR1 SGHRS and CDR2 YFSETQ. The DNA of the CDR3 is TGCGCCAGCAGTCCGACTAGCGGGGGCCTTAATGAGCAGTTCTTC. Protein product: CASSPTSGGLNEQFF. The full variable domain, its missing parts supplied by reference TRBV5-1 and TRBJ2-1, is KAGVTQTPRYLIKTRGQQVTLSCSPISGHRSVSWYQQTPGQGLQFLFEYFSETQRNKGNFPGRFSGRQFSNSRSEMNVSTLELGDSALYLCASSPTSGGLNEQFFGPGTRLTVL.